This T cell receptor (beta chain) was observed in a study of T cell responses to AZD1222 COVID-19 vaccine. Points from the study as a whole: Clonal diversity may have been underestimated in mostly white British donors. Repertoires were obtained only post-peak T cell response. AZD1222 recipients seropositive at baseline numbered only five to seven. There were vaccine-associated CD4 TCRs across spike, dominant at 160-218 and 743-854.

Points on this clone: Antigen: not known.

With 3 bases removed from V and 5 bases from J, the gap between germline ends came to 16 bases. Germline CDR1 reads LGHDT; CDR2 reads YNNKEL (reference sequence). The CDR3 is 15 residues long. Assay used: immunoSEQ multiplex PCR; TCRdb lists only in-frame clones, some missing. The sample yields approximately 110,000 clones, roughly nine tenths seen once. Material: peripheral blood, obtained on day 0 of AZD1222 vaccination. The receptor was isolated from an adult in good health. The chain has TRBV3-1 (or the pseudogene TRBV3-2) and TRBJ1-2; D call uncertain. This CDR3 is CASSHQPAGWYGYTF. The CDR3 DNA is TGTGCCAGCAGCCACCAACCAGCAGGTTGGTATGGCTACACCTTC.